What follows are 27 T cell receptor beta chains derived from one specimen sequenced in a study of Graves' ophthalmopathy and Graves' hyperthyroidism. RNA transcripts served as template for amplifying TCR beta CDR3 sequences. Amplification began with first-round RT-PCR using HTBI primers, then second-round multiplex PCR was performed. A single record per CDR3 protein comes from TCRdb applying MiXCR to the multiplex PCR reads. The top ten hold less than 55% of the sample, which has almost 750,000 distinct CDR3 sequences, 35% to 50% seen once. What was sequenced was peripheral blood. These receptors came from an adult man with Graves' ophthalmopathy.

The genes are TRBV29-1 and TRBJ1-5; D ambiguous. The germline CDR1 and CDR2 sequences are SQVTM and ANQGSEA. The CDR3 runs to 12 residues. Trimming took off 3 bases at V and 11 bases at J, with 14 bases between the two ends. This CDR3 is CSVDRGSETQHF. In nucleotides, the CDR3 is TGCAGCGTTGATCGCGGGTCAGAGACCCAGCATTTT.

This clonotype has ten or more counts. The chain recombines TRBV19 with TRBJ1-5; possible D gene TRBD1, 6 bases. Germline loops: CDR1 LNHDA, CDR2 SQIVND (reference sequence). With 5 bases removed from V and 1 base from J, the gap between germline ends came to 12 bases. This CDR3 has 15 residues. CDR3 DNA: TGTGCCAGTAGTCCCCTTGACAGGAGCAATCAGCCCCAGCATTTT. Protein product: CASSPLDRSNQPQHF.

This clonotype has just a few counts. V gene TRBV20-1 combines with J gene TRBJ1-2; 7 nucleotides agree with TRBD1. The CDR3 extends over 14 amino acids. CDR1 is DFQATT, CDR2 SNEGSKA, per germline (reference sequence). Germline trimming cut 5 bases from V and 7 bases from J; bases unmatched to any gene: 13. The DNA for the CDR3 is TGCAGTGCTTATATTCAACAGGGGATGGTTGGCTACACCTTC. The encoded protein is CSAYIQQGMVGYTF.

This clonotype showed up many times. This chain connects TRBV6-1 to TRBJ1-6; D not certain. Per germline, CDR1 MNHNS and CDR2 SASEGT. CDR3 length: 14 residues. V shed 1 base and J shed 5 bases, with 6 bases lying between them. The CDR3 DNA sequence: TGTGCCAGCAGTGAAGGAGTGAATAATTCACCCCTCCACTTT. Translating it yields CASSEGVNNSPLHF.

Ten or more counts support this clonotype. This chain uses TRBV29-1 with TRBJ1-2; D unresolved. Germline CDR1 SQVTM, CDR2 ANQGSEA. V lost 0 bases and J lost 0, with 5 bases in between. This CDR3 has 13 amino acids. CDR3: CSVEDLSNYGYTF. The CDR3 DNA follows: TGCAGCGTTGAAGATCTATCTAACTATGGCTACACCTTC.

The CDR3 loop is CASSYDTHEQYF. In nucleotides, the CDR3 is TGCGCCAGCAGCTATGACACCCACGAGCAGTACTTC. The chain combines TRBV5-1 with TRBJ2-7; D is ambiguous. This CDR3 comprises 12 residues. Germline assignment: CDR1 SGHRS and CDR2 YFSETQ. The V end lost 3 bases, the J end lost 5 bases, and 9 bases lay between the germline ends.

This chain joins TRBV20-1 and TRBJ2-5; 11 nucleotides line up with TRBD2. The CDR3 spans 15 residues. CDR1 DFQATT and CDR2 SNEGSKA come from the germline V gene (reference sequence). V was clipped by 3 bases and J by 3 bases; unmatched bases: 6. CDR3 sequence (DNA): TGCAGTGCTAGTCCCGCGGGACTAGCGGAAGAGACCCAGTACTTC. This gives the protein CSASPAGLAEETQYF.

The chain is built from TRBV7-9 and TRBJ2-5; 9 bases align to TRBD2. The V gene end was trimmed by 2 bases and the J gene end by 4 bases; junction bases not matched to a gene: 8. Germline-derived CDR1 and CDR2 are SEHNR and FQNEAQ (reference sequence). CDR3 size: 16 residues. The CDR3: CASSLLGAGGRETQYF. In nucleotides, the CDR3 is TGTGCCAGCAGCTTATTGGGAGCGGGGGGCCGAGAGACCCAGTACTTC.

This clonotype was seen ten or more times. The chain employs TRBV5-8 and TRBJ1-5; 12 bases match TRBD1. CDR3 length equals 14 residues. Germline CDR1 SGHTS, CDR2 YDEGEE. V shed 5 bases and J 7 bases; nucleotides not matched to a gene: 4. CDR3 sequence reads: CASRGQGAGQPQHF. Written as DNA, the CDR3 is TGTGCCAGCAGGGGACAGGGGGCAGGACAGCCCCAGCATTTT.

DNA for the CDR3: TGCAGTGCTGCCCCGCGAGGGGGAGAGACCCAGTACTTC. This translates into CSAAPRGGETQYF. V is TRBV20-1 and J is TRBJ2-5, with D perhaps matching TRBD1 (6 bases). The CDR3 has 13 residues. Germline V gene lookup returns CDR1 DFQATT and CDR2 SNEGSKA (reference sequence). Trimming cost V 5 bases and J 4 bases, with 14 bases left between them.

The genes are TRBV5-6 and TRBJ1-1; D might be TRBD1 (6 bases). V lost 2 bases to trimming and J lost 0 bases, with 14 bases between them. CDR3 length equals 16 residues. Germline CDR1 reads SGHDT; CDR2 reads YYEEEE. CDR3 nucleotides: TGTGCCAGCAGCTTTTATACAGGGAGCATGAACACTGAAGCTTTCTTT. Amino acid sequence: CASSFYTGSMNTEAFF.

This clonotype was counted only a few times. CDR3 loop: CSAKGDFQETQYF. CDR3 DNA: TGCAGTGCTAAGGGAGATTTCCAAGAGACCCAGTACTTC. V is TRBV20-1 and J is TRBJ2-5, with D perhaps matching TRBD2 (5 bases). CDR3 length: 13 amino acids. The V end was cut by 4 bases, the J end by 1 base, with 10 bases between. Per the germline V gene, CDR1 is DFQATT and CDR2 is SNEGSKA (reference sequence).

This clonotype was found a few times. The chain couples TRBV7-9 to TRBJ2-5; 16 bases are shared with TRBD2. This CDR3 contains 16 residues. V gave up 5 bases and J gave up 4 bases; unmatched junction bases: 4. Germline lookup yields CDR1 SEHNR and CDR2 FQNEAQ (reference sequence). The CDR3 bases are TGTGCCAGCAGCACGGGACTAGCGGGAGGGCTAGAGACCCAGTACTTC. The encoded protein is CASSTGLAGGLETQYF.

The table lists this clonotype with a count of one. V usage is TRBV9 and J usage is TRBJ1-4; 9 bases match TRBD1. CDR1 is SGDLS, CDR2 YYNGEE, per germline. After removal of 4 bases from V and 7 bases from J, the junction contained 14 bases not matched to a gene. The CDR3 has 17 residues. CDR3 residues: CASSNRTGARGSEKLFF. DNA of the CDR3: TGTGCCAGCAGCAACAGGACAGGGGCCCGCGGATCTGAAAAACTGTTTTTT.

There are many counts of this clonotype. This sequence joins TRBV7-9 and TRBJ1-2; no clear D. CDR1 SEHNR and CDR2 FQNEAQ come from the germline V gene (reference sequence). V lost 2 bases and J 0 bases, leaving 10 bases between the germline ends. CDR3 length: 15 residues. The CDR3 loop is CASSLWSEANYGYTF. The CDR3 DNA is TGTGCCAGCAGCTTATGGTCGGAAGCTAACTATGGCTACACCTTC.

Ten or more counts support this clonotype. V gene TRBV20-1 combines with J gene TRBJ1-2; possible D gene TRBD1, 5 bases. V shed 7 bases and J shed 8 bases, with 14 bases lying between them. This CDR3 comprises 11 residues. Germline loops: CDR1 DFQATT, CDR2 SNEGSKA (reference sequence). The CDR3: CSVTVRDGYTF. The CDR3 DNA reads TGCAGTGTAACGGTCAGGGACGGCTACACCTTC.

This clonotype was recorded at least ten times. Its ends do not fully match the called genes, so a read error is possible. The J gene is TRBJ2-7, the V gene TRBV5-1; TRBD2 matches at 11 bases. The CDR3 is 13 amino acids. In germline, CDR1 is SGHRS, CDR2 YFSETQ. CDR3 DNA sequence: TGTGCCAGTAGTAGCGGGAGGGCCTACGAGCAGTACTTC. This encodes CASSSGRAYEQYF.

The J gene is TRBJ2-5, the V gene TRBV7-8; D unresolved. The CDR3 covers 12 residues. Germline-derived CDR1 and CDR2 are SGHVS and FQNEAQ. Trimming pared 1 base from V and 7 bases from J, leaving 7 bases between. CDR3 in amino acids: CASSLDVRTQYF. In DNA, the CDR3 is TGTGCCAGCAGCTTAGACGTCCGGACCCAGTACTTC.

The rearrangement uses TRBV7-9 and TRBJ2-5, with a weak D call TRBD2 (6 bases). The CDR3 is 16 amino acids. Between the trimmed V and J ends, which lost 8 bases and 8 bases, there was a span of 27 bases. Germline V gene sequence: CDR1 SEHNR, CDR2 FQNEAQ (reference sequence). CDR3 sequence (DNA): TGTGCCAGCCGAACCCAGGAACTAGCCGGGGTGTATACCCAGTACTTC. It translates to CASRTQELAGVYTQYF.

This clonotype was recorded at least ten times. J is TRBJ1-2 and V is TRBV15, with no clear D. Germline V CDR1 and CDR2: LNHNV, YYDKDF (reference sequence). V lost 0 bases and J 2 bases, leaving 7 bases between the germline ends. This CDR3 contains 14 residues. The CDR3 coding sequence is TGTGCCACCAGCAGAGATAACAGAAACTATGGCTACACCTTC. Translation: CATSRDNRNYGYTF.

The chain links TRBV3-1 to TRBJ2-7; a possible D gene is TRBD2 (6 bases). The V gene lost 1 base and the J gene lost 6 bases, with 13 bases spanning the gap. Germline loops: CDR1 LGHDT, CDR2 YNNKEL (reference sequence). The CDR3 runs to 14 residues. The CDR3 bases are TGTGCCAGCAGCCAAGTCGGTCAGGGAGGCGAGCAGTACTTC. Protein: CASSQVGQGGEQYF.

For this clonotype: This likely comes from a read error, as the CDR3 has no conserved phenylalanine or tryptophan at its end. The CDR3 DNA sequence: TGCGCCAGCAGCTTAACAGGGGGTATGAATTCACCCCTCCACCTT. Translated, it gives CASSLTGGMNSPLHL. The chain is built from TRBV5-1 and TRBJ1-6; 8 nucleotides match TRBD1. Germline-derived CDR1 and CDR2 are SGHRS and YFSETQ. With V trimmed by 2 bases and J by 7 bases, 5 bases remained unmatched. CDR3 size: 15 residues.

J is TRBJ1-1 and V is TRBV7-3; 9 nucleotides align to TRBD1. The germline gives CDR1 SGHTA, CDR2 FQGTGA. V trimming: 8 bases; J trimming: 5 bases; junction bases outside the gene matches: 6. The CDR3 covers 13 residues. Written as DNA, the CDR3 is TGTGCCAGCTCCATGACAGGGGGGACTGAAGCTTTCTTT. As protein: CASSMTGGTEAFF.

The gene calls are TRBV20-1 and TRBJ1-4; D remains ambiguous. The J call could be wrong; TRBJ2-4 is a better fit for the DNA end. The CDR3 has 13 residues. Germline assignment: CDR1 DFQATT and CDR2 SNEGSKA (reference sequence). The CDR3, as DNA: TGCAGTGCAGTGGCGGTAGCCAAAAACATTCAGTACTTC. Its protein is CSAVAVAKNIQYF.

The chain joins TRBV7-9 to TRBJ2-5; unclear D gene. The length of the CDR3 is 15 residues. Trimming pared 2 bases from V and 5 bases from J, leaving 15 bases between. The germline gives CDR1 SEHNR, CDR2 FQNEAQ (reference sequence). In nucleotides, the CDR3 is TGTGCCAGCAGCTTACCCGGGTCATTCGTTGAGACCCAGTACTTC. Translated: CASSLPGSFVETQYF. The variable domain in full, completed from reference TRBV7-9 and TRBJ2-5, reads DTGVSQNPRHKITKRGQNVTFRCDPISEHNRLYWYRQTLGQGPEFLTYFQNEAQLEKSRLLSDRFSAERPKGSFSTLEIQRTEQGDSAMYLCASSLPGSFVETQYFGPGTRLLVL.

The chain employs TRBV19 and TRBJ2-7; TRBD2 agrees at 11 bases. This CDR3 has 16 residues. Germline V gene data show CDR1 as LNHDA and CDR2 as SQIVND (reference sequence). The V and J ends lost 8 bases and 1 base, in that order; junction bases with no gene match: 10. The CDR3 here is CASSLTTSGSSYEQYF. Written as DNA, the CDR3 is TGTGCCAGTTCGCTCACAACTAGCGGGAGTTCCTACGAGCAGTACTTC. The full variable domain, with the rest looked up from reference TRBV19 and TRBJ2-7, is DGGITQSPKYLFRKEGQNVTLSCEQNLNHDAMYWYRQDPGQGLRLIYYSQIVNDFQKGDIAEGYSVSREKKESFPLTVTSAQKNPTAFYLCASSLTTSGSSYEQYFGPGTRLTVT.

About this clonotype: With a much larger clone just one base away, this may be a read error. V usage is TRBV7-9 and J usage is TRBJ2-7, with 12 bases lining up with TRBD2. Germline loops: CDR1 SEHNR, CDR2 FQNEAQ (reference sequence). The CDR3 loop spans 13 amino acids. The CDR3 sequence: CASSASGRDEHYF. The DNA for the CDR3 is TGTGCCAGCAGCGCTAGCGGGAGGGACGAGCACTACTTC.